Each of the 23 T cell receptor beta chains below was sequenced from the same sample in a study of blood T cell repertoires in COVID-19. Using immunoSEQ multiplex PCR, the repertoire was profiled, and TCRdb retains in-frame clones only, with some absent. The repertoire holds tens of thousands of clones, with 92% as singletons. The sequencing sample was made of peripheral blood. The receptors were gathered from a woman aged 55-69 years with active COVID-19.

The chain carries TRBV2 and TRBJ1-2; 7 nucleotides match TRBD1. Losses at the gene ends were 6 bases for V and 2 bases for J; bases not matched to a gene: 3. The germline V gene has CDR1 SNHLY and CDR2 FYNNEI. This CDR3 is 13 amino acids long. The CDR3 region is CASREDRNYGYTF. CDR3 coding DNA: TGTGCCAGCAGGGAGGACAGGAACTATGGCTACACCTTC.

The chain couples TRBV6-5 to TRBJ2-1; tentatively, D is TRBD2 (5 bases). This CDR3 region has 14 residues. Trimming took 8 bases from V and 9 from J, leaving 20 bases between them. Germline CDR1 reads MNHEY; CDR2 reads SVGAGI. CDR3 protein: CASYNRASRGEQFF. The CDR3, as DNA: TGTGCCAGCTACAACCGGGCCTCTCGGGGTGAGCAGTTCTTC.

The chain links TRBV5-8 to TRBJ2-3; TRBD2 might be the D (5 bases). This CDR3 is built from 17 residues. From germline, CDR1 is SGHTS and CDR2 YDEGEE. V lost 4 bases and J 1 base, leaving 19 bases between the germline ends. The CDR3 DNA reads as TGTGCCAGCAGCCCTTTAGTCCCAGCGGAGGGCACAGATACGCAGTATTTT. Amino acid sequence: CASSPLVPAEGTDTQYF.

The rearrangement uses TRBV29-1 and TRBJ1-1, with D hard to call. This CDR3 region has 13 residues. CDR1 is SQVTM, CDR2 ANQGSEA, per germline. The V end lost 6 bases, the J end lost 0 bases, and 11 bases lay between the germline ends. CDR3 amino acids: CSVRPGLNTEAFF. Here the CDR3 DNA reads TGCAGCGTCCGCCCTGGCTTGAACACTGAAGCTTTCTTT.

The CDR3 region is CARQGAAGTQYF. CDR3 nucleotide sequence: TGTGCACGACAGGGGGCGGCCGGGACCCAGTACTTC. V is TRBV2 and J is TRBJ2-5, with TRBD1 identical over 10 bases. This CDR3 has 12 residues. From germline, CDR1 is SNHLY and CDR2 FYNNEI.

The table lists this clone with a count of one. The chain carries TRBV30 and TRBJ1-2; no definite D call. The germline V gene encodes CDR1 GTSNPN and CDR2 SVGIG (reference sequence). The CDR3 is made up of 12 amino acids. The V end lost 4 bases, the J end lost 3 bases, and 9 bases lay between the germline ends. CDR3 loop: CAWTREDYGYTF. The CDR3 DNA sequence: TGTGCCTGGACCCGGGAGGACTATGGCTACACCTTC.

This rearrangement joins TRBV19 to TRBJ2-3; unclear D gene. The CDR3 spans 14 residues. Germline V gene data show CDR1 as LNHDA and CDR2 as SQIVND (reference sequence). Trimming cost V 3 bases and J 3 bases, with 10 bases left between them. CDR3 sequence reads: CASSILGRTDTQYF. The CDR3 DNA sequence: TGTGCCAGTAGTATTCTTGGTAGAACAGATACGCAGTATTTT.

This chain connects TRBV7-2 to TRBJ2-3; possibly TRBD1 for D (7 bases). This CDR3 is built from 14 residues. Trimming took 6 bases from V and 6 from J, leaving 16 bases between them. Germline-derived CDR1 and CDR2 are SGHTA and FQGNSA. CDR3 amino acids: CASRSGGPWDTQYF. In nucleotides, the CDR3 is TGTGCCAGCAGATCAGGGGGGCCTTGGGATACGCAGTATTTT.

This sequence joins TRBV7-2 and TRBJ2-6; no clear D gene. Germline V CDR1 and CDR2: SGHTA, FQGNSA. V lost 5 bases, J lost 0 bases, and 11 bases lay in between. This CDR3 contains 16 residues. This chain's CDR3 is CASSRALTSGANVLTF. The CDR3 region has the DNA TGTGCCAGCAGCCGCGCCCTCACCTCTGGGGCCAACGTCCTGACTTTC.

The chain carries TRBV3-1 (or the pseudogene TRBV3-2) and TRBJ2-7, with TRBD2 matching over 9 bases. V shed 1 base and J 3 bases; nucleotides not matched to a gene: 4. The CDR3 spans 15 residues. Germline lookup yields CDR1 LGHDT and CDR2 YNNKEL (reference sequence). In DNA form, the CDR3 reads TGTGCCAGCAGCCAAGTACCTAGCGGGGACTACGAGCAGTACTTC. Translated, it gives CASSQVPSGDYEQYF.

V gene TRBV28 combines with J gene TRBJ1-2; the match to TRBD1 covers 8 bases. J was trimmed by 4 bases and V by 2 bases; bases with no gene match: 0. The CDR3 loop spans 13 amino acids. Germline loops: CDR1 MDHEN, CDR2 SYDVKM. In nucleotides, the CDR3 is TGTGCCAGCAGTTTACAGGGGGCCTATGGCTACACCTTC. This gives the protein CASSLQGAYGYTF.

This clone was found once. The chain has TRBV28 and TRBJ2-4, with D uncertain. V dropped 7 bases and J dropped 0 bases, with 10 bases sitting between them. Germline V gene data show CDR1 as MDHEN and CDR2 as SYDVKM. This CDR3 region has 14 residues. The DNA of the CDR3 is TGTGCCAGCACCTTAGCTTTAGCCAAAAACATTCAGTACTTC. The encoded protein is CASTLALAKNIQYF.

The CDR3 nucleotides read TGCGCCAGCAGCCACACTAGCGGGGAGGGGACCCAGTACTTC. Encoded protein: CASSHTSGEGTQYF. This chain connects TRBV4-3 to TRBJ2-5, with 10 nucleotides matching TRBD2. There are 14 residues in the CDR3. In germline, CDR1 is LGHNA, CDR2 YSLEER. J was trimmed by 7 bases and V by 3 bases; bases with no gene match: 5.

CDR3 residues: CASSAPGEKLFF. The DNA for the CDR3 is TGTGCCAGCAGTGCCCCGGGTGAAAAACTGTTTTTT. The chain uses TRBV28 and TRBJ1-4; D is unclear. This CDR3 region has 12 residues. The V gene lost 5 bases and the J gene lost 7 bases, with 8 bases spanning the gap. Germline V lookup: CDR1 MDHEN, CDR2 SYDVKM.

Only one count was recorded for this clone. The chain joins TRBV12-2 to TRBJ1-4. TRBV12-2 is a known pseudogene. CDR3 length: 17 amino acids. The CDR3 bases are TGTGCAAGTCGCCCAGAGGCGGGAAGTGGAACTAATGAAAAACTGTTTTTT. The encoded protein is CASRPEAGSGTNEKLFF.

This chain links TRBV14 with TRBJ2-5, with D perhaps TRBD2 (5 bases). Germline V CDR1 and CDR2: SGHDN, FVKESK. The CDR3 sequence is 14 residues long. V lost 4 bases, J lost 4 bases, and 13 bases lay in between. The CDR3 region is CASSPYSVSETQYF. The CDR3 DNA follows: TGTGCCAGCAGCCCCTATAGCGTCTCAGAGACCCAGTACTTC.

V is TRBV9 and J is TRBJ2-7; no clear D. Trimming cost V 0 bases and J 2 bases, with 12 bases left between them. The CDR3 is 15 amino acids. Germline V gene lookup returns CDR1 SGDLS and CDR2 YYNGEE. CDR3 DNA: TGTGCCAGCAGCGTAGTTCCGGAACAGACCTACGAGCAGTACTTC. Its protein is CASSVVPEQTYEQYF.

The chain couples TRBV29-1 to TRBJ2-3, with 9 positions matching TRBD1. The CDR3 extends over 14 amino acids. CDR1 is SQVTM and CDR2 is ANQGSEA in the germline V gene. After removal of 4 bases from V and 4 bases from J, the junction contained 6 bases not matched to a gene. CDR3 bases: TGCAGCGTTGTCCGGGACAGGGTGCCAGATACGCAGTATTTT. This translates into CSVVRDRVPDTQYF.

This chain connects TRBV18 to TRBJ2-3, with 10 bases that match TRBD1. The CDR3 is 15 amino acids. The V gene end was trimmed by 6 bases and the J gene end by 4 bases; junction bases not matched to a gene: 7. From germline, CDR1 is KGHSH and CDR2 LQKENI. The chain's CDR3 is CASSQDRGAADTQYF. The CDR3 DNA reads TGTGCCAGCTCCCAGGACAGGGGGGCGGCAGATACGCAGTATTTT.

This clone was picked up one time. The chain couples TRBV7-2 to TRBJ2-7; TRBD2 matches at 7 bases. The germline CDR1 and CDR2 sequences are SGHTA and FQGNSA. Trimming at V came to 5 bases and at J to 6 bases, leaving 7 bases not matched to a gene. This CDR3 has 13 amino acids. CDR3 DNA sequence: TGTGCCAGCAGCCCCGGCACGGGGGGCGAGCAGTACTTC. Translated: CASSPGTGGEQYF.

This chain uses TRBV6-1 with TRBJ1-2; unclear D gene. This CDR3 is built from 13 residues. Germline CDR1 and CDR2: MNHNS and SASEGT. The V end lost 3 bases, the J end lost 2 bases, and 7 bases lay between the germline ends. The CDR3 DNA follows: TGTGCCAGCAGTGATAACAGAAACTATGGCTACACCTTC. Its protein is CASSDNRNYGYTF.

This chain uses TRBV7-3 with TRBJ2-1; 7 positions agree with TRBD2. V trimming: 3 bases; J trimming: 3 bases; junction bases outside the gene matches: 8. In germline, CDR1 is SGHTA, CDR2 FQGTGA. This CDR3 spans 16 amino acids. The CDR3: CASSLLGGSGYNEQFF. CDR3 bases: TGTGCCAGCAGCTTGTTAGGCGGGAGTGGCTACAATGAGCAGTTCTTC.

The rearrangement links TRBV9 to TRBJ1-3; D gene unclear. The CDR3 is 15 amino acids. Germline CDR1 SGDLS, CDR2 YYNGEE. V was clipped by 0 bases and J by 0 bases, with 7 bases between them. CDR3 DNA: TGTGCCAGCAGCGTAGATTGGAGCTCTGGAAACACCATATATTTT. Its translation: CASSVDWSSGNTIYF.